The 21 T cell receptor beta chains reported below all come from one sample, sequenced in a study of chemoradiotherapy in HPV16-positive cancers. The repertoire was sequenced with immunoSEQ multiplex PCR; TCRdb's copy has only in-frame clones and lacks some. Among 4,500 to 7,000 clones listed, roughly 88% were seen once. The sample consisted of blood, taken from a patient who underwent chemoradiotherapy. The receptors stem from a human donor with HPV-associated anogenital cancer.

The V call is TRBV6-5, the J call TRBJ2-5; 9 nucleotides agree with TRBD1. The CDR3 is 15 amino acids. CDR1 and CDR2 from the germline V gene are MNHEY and SVGAGI. J lost 0 bases, V lost 7 bases, and 6 bases had no gene match. CDR3 protein: CASTPGTGYQETQYF. CDR3 in DNA: TGTGCCAGCACTCCCGGGACAGGGTACCAAGAGACCCAGTACTTC.

The rearrangement links TRBV7-2 to TRBJ1-3; maybe TRBD1 (5 bases). Between the trimmed V and J ends, which lost 8 bases and 0 bases, there was a span of 11 bases. CDR1 and CDR2 (germline): SGHTA, FQGNSA. The CDR3 runs to 14 residues. This CDR3 reads CASGLGTSGNTIYF. The CDR3 DNA is TGTGCCAGCGGACTCGGGACCTCTGGAAACACCATATATTTT.

This chain connects TRBV5-6 to TRBJ2-5, with unresolved D. The germline gives CDR1 SGHDT, CDR2 YYEEEE. There are 15 residues in the CDR3. Between the trimmed V and J ends, which lost 0 bases and 2 bases, there was a span of 11 bases. CDR3 amino acids: CASSLERTRQETQYF. The CDR3, as DNA: TGTGCCAGCAGCTTGGAGCGCACTCGACAAGAGACCCAGTACTTC.

This clone appeared once. The V call is TRBV27, the J call TRBJ1-2; D unclear. V was clipped by 4 bases and J by 7 bases, with 13 bases between them. The CDR3 is 13 amino acids. Per the germline V gene, CDR1 is MNHEY and CDR2 is SMNVEV (reference sequence). The CDR3 DNA is TGTGCCAGCAGTTCGGGCCCCGGCCCTGGCTACACCTTC. It translates to CASSSGPGPGYTF.

V usage is TRBV7-9 and J usage is TRBJ1-1, with D hard to call. The germline V gene encodes CDR1 SEHNR and CDR2 FQNEAQ (reference sequence). Trimming removed 4 bases from V and 4 bases from J, with 16 bases in between. The CDR3 extends over 15 amino acids. The CDR3 here is CASSSPGARVTEAFF. The CDR3 coding sequence is TGTGCCAGCAGCTCGCCGGGCGCGAGGGTCACTGAAGCTTTCTTT.

This clone is deemed large. Distinct nucleotide sequences in the sample also encode this CDR3. The chain has TRBV4-1 and TRBJ1-1; D call uncertain. Germline assignment: CDR1 MGHRA and CDR2 YSYEKL. The CDR3 covers 14 residues. V lost 0 bases and J 2 bases, leaving 7 bases between the germline ends. CDR3 in DNA: TGCGCCAGCAGCCAAGATGCGGGAAACACTGAAGCTTTCTTT. Its protein product is CASSQDAGNTEAFF.

The gene calls are TRBV4-3 and TRBJ1-6; D remains ambiguous. CDR3 size: 16 residues. CDR1 and CDR2 (germline): LGHNA, YSLEER. V dropped 0 bases and J dropped 0 bases, with 6 bases sitting between them. The CDR3 nucleotides are TGCGCCAGCAGCCAAGATTCAAGCTCCTATAATTCACCCCTCCACTTT. Its translation: CASSQDSSSYNSPLHF.

This chain joins TRBV5-1 and TRBJ1-1; D not certain. The CDR3 contains 15 residues. Trimming pared 4 bases from V and 3 bases from J, leaving 16 bases between. Germline V lookup: CDR1 SGHRS, CDR2 YFSETQ. The CDR3 protein is CASSQDSGGYTEAFF. CDR3 coding DNA: TGCGCCAGCAGCCAAGACTCAGGAGGATACACTGAAGCTTTCTTT.

This chain connects TRBV19 to TRBJ1-1, with D possibly matching TRBD1 (6 bases). Per the germline V gene, CDR1 is LNHDA and CDR2 is SQIVND (reference sequence). This CDR3 region has 13 residues. Trimming removed 5 bases from V and 11 bases from J, with 18 bases in between. CDR3 in amino acids: CASSADSTNRAFF. The CDR3 DNA reads as TGTGCCAGTAGTGCGGACAGTACCAACAGGGCTTTCTTT.

This chain links TRBV4-1 with TRBJ2-5, with 8 nucleotides matching TRBD2. This CDR3 comprises 16 residues. V was clipped by 3 bases and J by 3 bases; unmatched bases: 9. Germline CDR1 is MGHRA and CDR2 is YSYEKL. CDR3 region: CASSQTLSGAEETQYF. In DNA form, the CDR3 reads TGCGCCAGCAGCCAGACCCTTAGCGGGGCAGAAGAGACCCAGTACTTC.

This chain links TRBV11-1 with TRBJ2-1; tentative D call: TRBD1 (5 bases). This CDR3 is built from 13 residues. Between the trimmed V and J ends, which lost 4 bases and 7 bases, there was a span of 11 bases. Germline V lookup: CDR1 SGHAT, CDR2 FQDESV (reference sequence). CDR3 sequence (DNA): TGTGCCAGCAGCTCCCAGCAGGGAAATGAGCAGTTCTTC. This encodes CASSSQQGNEQFF.

V gene TRBV7-8 combines with J gene TRBJ1-2; no reliable D call. The V gene lost 5 bases and the J gene lost 0 bases, with 22 bases spanning the gap. This CDR3 has 18 amino acids. CDR1 is SGHVS and CDR2 is FQNEAQ in the germline V gene. CDR3 nucleotide sequence: TGTGCCAGCAGCGTATCCACCTCCGGGGTCCTGCCTAACTATGGCTACACCTTC. Amino acids: CASSVSTSGVLPNYGYTF.

The chain has TRBV28 and TRBJ2-1, with D possibly being TRBD2 (7 bases). CDR3 length: 12 residues. Germline values: CDR1 MDHEN, CDR2 SYDVKM. V lost 5 bases and J lost 8, with 10 bases in between. The CDR3 coding sequence is TGTGCCAGCAGTCCGGGGGGCGATGAGCAGTTCTTC. This encodes CASSPGGDEQFF.

The V call is TRBV6-5, the J call TRBJ2-7, with D unresolved. Germline assignment: CDR1 MNHEY and CDR2 SVGAGI. The length of the CDR3 is 15 residues. V lost 0 bases to trimming and J lost 2 bases, with 11 bases between them. CDR3: CASSYSGLQTYEQYF. DNA of the CDR3: TGTGCCAGCAGTTACTCGGGCTTGCAAACCTACGAGCAGTACTTC.

This clone was found once. This chain uses TRBV5-4 with TRBJ1-2; D perhaps matches TRBD1 (6 bases). From germline, CDR1 is SGHNT and CDR2 YYREEE (reference sequence). The CDR3 loop spans 16 amino acids. Trimming cost V 6 bases and J 0 bases, with 18 bases left between them. The CDR3 bases are TGTGCCAGCAACCCTGAACAGGGAACCTCTAACTATGGCTACACCTTC. Amino acid sequence: CASNPEQGTSNYGYTF.

The chain employs TRBV11-1 and TRBJ1-4, with 7 bases matching TRBD1. The trim removed 6 bases at V and 7 bases at J, leaving 11 bases unmatched. Germline CDR1 and CDR2: SGHAT and FQDESV (reference sequence). This CDR3 contains 15 residues. This chain's CDR3 is CASRSTGVIGEKLFF. The CDR3, as DNA: TGTGCCAGCAGATCAACAGGGGTAATTGGTGAAAAACTGTTTTTT.

Remarks on this clone: The junction departs from germline at one end; a sequencing error may be responsible. The V and J genes are TRBV19 and TRBJ1-1; possibly TRBD1 for D (5 bases). Looked up from germline, CDR1 is LNHDA and CDR2 is SQIVND (reference sequence). CDR3 length equals 13 residues. CDR3 sequence (DNA): TGTGCTAGTAGTATGGGGACGGACACTGAAGCTTTCTTT. It is translated as CASSMGTDTEAFF.

The rearrangement uses TRBV23-1 and TRBJ1-2, with 8 bases matching TRBD1. TRBV23-1 is an open reading frame, and its role is uncertain. This CDR3 has 15 amino acids. V lost 2 bases to trimming and J lost 4 bases; unmatched junction nucleotides: 6. The CDR3, as DNA: TGCGCCAGCAGTCAAAGGACAGGGTTCGCCTATGGCTACACCTTC. It yields the protein CASSQRTGFAYGYTF.

The chain employs TRBV9 and TRBJ2-3; D perhaps matches TRBD2 (6 bases). The CDR3 sequence is 14 residues long. Germline CDR1 SGDLS, CDR2 YYNGEE. Trimming cost V 3 bases and J 5 bases, with 13 bases left between them. The DNA of the CDR3 is TGTGCCAGCAGCGGGGACTCTCGCCAAGATACGCAGTATTTT. Amino acids: CASSGDSRQDTQYF.

V and J are TRBV29-1 and TRBJ2-3; 10 positions match TRBD2. The CDR3 consists of 16 residues. V lost 7 bases and J lost 5; bases outside the gene matches: 15. Germline loops: CDR1 SQVTM, CDR2 ANQGSEA. CDR3 DNA: TGCAGCGCTCAAACAATACTAGCGGGAAGGGGAGATACGCAGTATTTT. It yields the protein CSAQTILAGRGDTQYF.

This clone was counted a single time. The chain's CDR3 is CASSYSSRGHEQFF. In nucleotides, the CDR3 is TGTGCCAGCAGTTACTCTTCCAGGGGGCATGAGCAGTTCTTC. The rearrangement uses TRBV6-5 and TRBJ2-1; 8 bases agree with TRBD1. This CDR3 is built from 14 residues. V lost 0 bases to trimming and J lost 8 bases; unmatched junction nucleotides: 3. CDR1 MNHEY and CDR2 SVGAGI come from the germline V gene.